This T cell receptor (beta chain) stems from a study of blood T cell repertoires in COVID-19. Germline trimming cut 7 bases from V and 2 bases from J; bases unmatched to any gene: 12. This CDR3 is 18 amino acids long. Germline V gives CDR1 MNHEY, CDR2 SMNVEV (reference sequence). TCRdb's table, derived via immunoSEQ multiplex PCR, lists solely in-frame clones and lacks some. The sample includes some 250,000 clones, over 65% seen only once; the top ten take 3% to 3.5%. The receptor comes from a woman of 80 years or more with acute or convalescent COVID-19. Material: peripheral blood. This chain connects TRBV27 to TRBJ2-4, with 12 bases that match TRBD2. The CDR3 reads CASKENTLAGGTKNIQYF. The DNA of the CDR3 is TGTGCCAGCAAGGAAAATACTCTAGCGGGGGGGACCAAAAACATTCAGTACTTC.